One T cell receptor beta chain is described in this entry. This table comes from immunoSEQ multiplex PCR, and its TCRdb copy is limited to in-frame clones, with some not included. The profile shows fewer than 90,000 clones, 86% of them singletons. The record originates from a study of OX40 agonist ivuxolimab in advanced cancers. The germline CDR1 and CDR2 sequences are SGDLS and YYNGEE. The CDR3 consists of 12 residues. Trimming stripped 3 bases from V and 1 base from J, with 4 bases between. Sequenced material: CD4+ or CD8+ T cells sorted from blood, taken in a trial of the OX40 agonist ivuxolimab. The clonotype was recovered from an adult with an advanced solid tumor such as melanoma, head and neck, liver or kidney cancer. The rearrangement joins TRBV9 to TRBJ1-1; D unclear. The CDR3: CASSGPNTEAFF. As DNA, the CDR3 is TGTGCCAGCAGCGGCCCGAACACTGAAGCTTTCTTT.